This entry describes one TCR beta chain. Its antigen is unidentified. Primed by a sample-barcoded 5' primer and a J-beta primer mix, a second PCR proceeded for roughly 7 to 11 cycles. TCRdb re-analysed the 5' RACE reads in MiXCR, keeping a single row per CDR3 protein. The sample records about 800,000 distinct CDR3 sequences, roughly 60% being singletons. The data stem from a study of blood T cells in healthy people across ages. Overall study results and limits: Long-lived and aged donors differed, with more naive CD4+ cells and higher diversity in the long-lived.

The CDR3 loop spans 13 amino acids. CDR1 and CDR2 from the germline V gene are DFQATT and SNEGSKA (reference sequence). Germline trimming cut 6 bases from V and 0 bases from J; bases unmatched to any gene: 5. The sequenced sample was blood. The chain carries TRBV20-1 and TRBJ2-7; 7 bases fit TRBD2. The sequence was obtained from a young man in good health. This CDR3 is CSALAESSYEQYF. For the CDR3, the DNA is TGCAGTGCCCTAGCGGAAAGCTCCTACGAGCAGTACTTC.